The TCR beta chain described here comes from a study of Graves' ophthalmopathy and Graves' hyperthyroidism. PBMCs were isolated by Ficoll-Paque density gradient centrifugation, using roughly 10 ml of fresh peripheral blood as the starting material. The authors amplified TCR beta CDR3 regions, and they did so from RNA transcripts for repertoire sequencing. HTBI-primed first-round RT-PCR preceded second-round multiplex PCR. MiXCR, run by TCRdb on the multiplex PCR reads, gives a single entry per CDR3 protein. The sample contains about 700,000 distinct CDR3 sequences, approximately 39% of which appear only once. There are many counts of this clonotype. The source is an adult man with Graves' ophthalmopathy. Sequenced input: peripheral blood.

The CDR3 sequence is CASSESSGANVLTF. CDR3 bases: TGTGCCAGCAGCGAGTCCTCTGGGGCCAACGTCCTGACTTTC. The chain recombines TRBV25-1 with TRBJ2-6, with unresolved D. The V and J ends lost 6 bases and 0 bases respectively, with 6 bases between them. This CDR3 contains 14 residues. The V gene's germline CDR1 is MGHDK and CDR2 SYGVNS.